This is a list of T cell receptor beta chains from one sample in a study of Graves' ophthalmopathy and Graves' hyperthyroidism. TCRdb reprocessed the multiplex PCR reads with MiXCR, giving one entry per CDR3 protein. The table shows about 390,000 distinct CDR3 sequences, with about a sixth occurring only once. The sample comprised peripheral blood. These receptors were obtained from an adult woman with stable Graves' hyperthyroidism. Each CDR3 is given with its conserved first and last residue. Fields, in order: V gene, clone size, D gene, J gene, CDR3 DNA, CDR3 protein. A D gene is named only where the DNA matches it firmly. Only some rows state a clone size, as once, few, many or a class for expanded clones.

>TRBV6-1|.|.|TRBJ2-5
TGTGCCAGCAGTGAAGTTGGCAGGACGTCCGAAGAGACCCAGTACTTC
CASSEVGRTSEETQYF
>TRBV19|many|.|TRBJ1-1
TGTGCCAGTAGTAGAACCGGGACTGGGGGGACTGAAGCTTTCTTT
CASSRTGTGGTEAFF
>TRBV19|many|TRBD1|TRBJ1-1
TGTGCCAGTAGTATCCGGGACAGGGTTTTCAACACTGAAGCTTTCTTT
CASSIRDRVFNTEAFF
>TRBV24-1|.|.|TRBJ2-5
TGTGCCACCAGACTTGGGGAGACCCAGTACTTC
CATRLGETQYF
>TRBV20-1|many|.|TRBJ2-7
TGCAGTGCAGGGACCTACGAGCAGTACTTC
CSAGTYEQYF
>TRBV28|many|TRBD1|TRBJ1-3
TGTGCCAGCAGTTCCACAGGGGTCCCTGGAAACACCATATATTTT
CASSSTGVPGNTIYF
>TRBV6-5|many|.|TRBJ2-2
TGTGCCAGCAGTTACTCCCAGAACACCGGGGAGCTGTTTTTT
CASSYSQNTGELFF
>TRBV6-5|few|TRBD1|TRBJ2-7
TGTGCCAGCAGTTACCAAACCGGGACAGGTTACGAGCAGTACTTC
CASSYQTGTGYEQYF
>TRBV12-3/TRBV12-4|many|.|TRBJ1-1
TGTGCCAGCAGTTTAATGAGGGTGGCGGGACCCCGGCAGACTGAAGCTTTCTTT
CASSLMRVAGPRQTEAFF
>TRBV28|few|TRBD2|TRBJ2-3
TGTGCCAGCAGTTTTCCCGGGACTAGCGGAACTAGCACAGATACGCAGTATTTT
CASSFPGTSGTSTDTQYF
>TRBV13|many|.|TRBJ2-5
TGTGCCAGCAGCAACGCTCATACAGGGTTGGAGACCCAGTACTTC
CASSNAHTGLETQYF
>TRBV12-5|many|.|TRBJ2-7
TGTGCTAGTGGTTTGGCCGAGCCGGGGATTACCTACGAGCAGTACTTC
CASGLAEPGITYEQYF
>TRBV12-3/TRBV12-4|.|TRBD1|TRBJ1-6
TGTGCCAGCAGCTCAGACAGGGGGCTGAGTGCACCCCTCCACTTT
CASSSDRGLSAPLHF
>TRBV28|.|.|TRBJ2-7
TGTGCCAGCACCCAGACTGTCTCCTACGAGCAGTACTTC
CASTQTVSYEQYF
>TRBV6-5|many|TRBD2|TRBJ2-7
TGTGCCACGGGCTTCGGGGGGAGCTCCTACGAGCAGTACTTC
CATGFGGSSYEQYF